The 24 T cell receptor beta chains below were found in one sample sequenced in a study of CD8+ T cells in alopecia areata. Treatment: oral pan-JAK inhibitor, 5-10 mg twice daily. Sequencing templates came from extracted RNA that was reverse transcribed into cDNA. Here immunoSEQ multiplex PCR was the method, and the copy in TCRdb shows in-frame clones only, minus some. This table holds 200,000 or so clones, 30% to 40% found once. The sequences come from CD4+ T cells sorted from blood, collected around week 31, from a patient treated with tofacitinib. These receptors came from a human donor with alopecia areata.

The CDR3 DNA reads TGTGCCAGCAGCCCAAGAAAGGAGAATGAAGCTTTCTTT. Translating it yields CASSPRKENEAFF. The chain uses TRBV7-9 and TRBJ1-1, with D uncertain. This CDR3 is built from 13 residues. Germline V lookup: CDR1 SEHNR, CDR2 FQNEAQ (reference sequence). Trimming took off 5 bases at V and 7 bases at J, with 14 bases between the two ends. Using reference TRBV7-9 and TRBJ1-1 for the parts outside the CDR3, the full variable domain is DTGVSQNPRHKITKRGQNVTFRCDPISEHNRLYWYRQTLGQGPEFLTYFQNEAQLEKSRLLSDRFSAERPKGSFSTLEIQRTEQGDSAMYLCASSPRKENEAFFGQGTRLTVV.

This chain uses TRBV7-2 with TRBJ2-7; D may correspond to TRBD1 or TRBD2 (5 bases each). Germline V lookup: CDR1 SGHTA, CDR2 FQGNSA. The CDR3 extends over 14 amino acids. V was shortened by 2 bases and J by 6 bases, with 14 bases between the two germline ends. The CDR3 protein is CASSLLDRGFEQYF. The CDR3 coding sequence is TGTGCCAGCAGCTTATTAGACAGAGGGTTCGAGCAGTACTTC.

The gene calls are TRBV6-1 and TRBJ1-5; tentatively, D is TRBD1 (6 bases). CDR3 length equals 16 residues. Trimming cost V 4 bases and J 1 base, with 14 bases left between them. Germline V gives CDR1 MNHNS, CDR2 SASEGT. Here the CDR3 reads CASSALGGKSNQPQHF. As DNA, the CDR3 is TGTGCCAGCAGTGCCCTCGGGGGCAAAAGCAATCAGCCCCAGCATTTT.

This clone turned up a few times. The CDR3 region has the DNA TGTGCCTCGGCCTCCGTCTTCGGTCAGCCCCAGCATTTT. As protein: CASASVFGQPQHF. The V and J genes are TRBV7-3 and TRBJ1-5; D is uncertain. The V gene's germline CDR1 is SGHTA and CDR2 FQGTGA. Trimming cost V 11 bases and J 6 bases, with 17 bases left between them. The CDR3 totals 13 residues.

The CDR3 DNA sequence: TGCGCCAGCAGCGGATCAGACGAGCAGTACTTC. Encoded protein: CASSGSDEQYF. V and J are TRBV5-1 and TRBJ2-7; no clear D gene. The CDR3 has 11 residues. With 4 bases removed from V and 5 bases from J, the gap between germline ends came to 7 bases. Looked up from germline, CDR1 is SGHRS and CDR2 is YFSETQ.

There are a few counts of this clone. The rearrangement links TRBV9 to TRBJ1-2, with D hard to call. CDR3 length: 14 residues. Trimming took off 0 bases at V and 4 bases at J, with 10 bases between the two ends. In germline, CDR1 is SGDLS, CDR2 YYNGEE. CDR3 sequence: CASSVGNPGYGYTF. CDR3 DNA: TGTGCCAGCAGCGTAGGAAACCCCGGCTATGGCTACACCTTC.

The sample holds many counts of this clone. The chain is built from TRBV5-5 and TRBJ2-1; TRBD2 agrees at 8 bases. The CDR3 length is 15 residues. V was clipped by 1 base and J by 3 bases; unmatched bases: 3. The germline V gene has CDR1 SGHKS and CDR2 YYEKEE (reference sequence). CDR3 protein: CASSLSGSLYNEQFF. For the CDR3, the DNA is TGTGCCAGCAGCTTGAGCGGGAGTCTCTACAATGAGCAGTTCTTC. Full variable domain (rest looked up from reference TRBV5-5 and TRBJ2-1): DAGVTQSPTHLIKTRGQQVTLRCSPISGHKSVSWYQQVLGQGPQFIFQYYEKEERGRGNFPDRFSARQFPNYSSELNVNALLLGDSALYLCASSLSGSLYNEQFFGPGTRLTVL.

This clone came up a few times. This chain joins TRBV10-3 and TRBJ2-7, with TRBD2 matching over 12 bases. With V trimmed by 5 bases and J by 7 bases, 3 bases remained unmatched. The CDR3 sequence is 13 residues long. The V gene's germline CDR1 is ENHRY and CDR2 SYGVKD. The CDR3 protein is CAISPTSGGEQYF. The CDR3 nucleotides are TGTGCCATCAGTCCTACTAGCGGGGGGGAGCAGTACTTC.

The rearrangement joins TRBV11-3 to TRBJ2-7; the D is unclear. V was trimmed by 0 bases and J by 6 bases, leaving 9 bases between them. Germline CDR1 SGHNT, CDR2 YENEEA. This CDR3 contains 13 residues. CDR3 protein: CASSLETLGEQYF. The DNA of the CDR3 is TGTGCCAGCAGCTTAGAGACGCTAGGCGAGCAGTACTTC.

This clone occurred a few times. The chain recombines TRBV9 with TRBJ2-5; 8 bases map to TRBD1. CDR1 and CDR2 from the germline V gene are SGDLS and YYNGEE. The CDR3 loop spans 14 amino acids. The V segment lost 0 bases and the J segment 7 bases; nucleotides outside the gene matches: 5. The CDR3, as DNA: TGTGCCAGCAGCGTAGTGGGGACAGGTGGGACCCAGTACTTC. Translated: CASSVVGTGGTQYF.

This chain joins TRBV19 and TRBJ2-2; 7 bases match TRBD1. Trimming cost V 9 bases and J 0 bases; bases outside gene matches: 7. The germline V gene encodes CDR1 LNHDA and CDR2 SQIVND (reference sequence). This CDR3 is built from 15 residues. The CDR3 region is CASLPGQTNTGELFF. Written as DNA, the CDR3 is TGTGCCAGCCTTCCGGGACAGACGAACACCGGGGAGCTGTTTTTT. The full variable domain, in which reference TRBV19 and TRBJ2-2 provide the parts outside the CDR3, is DGGITQSPKYLFRKEGQNVTLSCEQNLNHDAMYWYRQDPGQGLRLIYYSQIVNDFQKGDIAEGYSVSREKKESFPLTVTSAQKNPTAFYLCASLPGQTNTGELFFGEGSRLTVL.

The chain carries TRBV28 and TRBJ2-7, with D possibly matching TRBD1 (6 bases). The CDR3 length is 15 residues. Germline values: CDR1 MDHEN, CDR2 SYDVKM. Trimming pared 6 bases from V and 6 bases from J, leaving 21 bases between. The chain's CDR3 is CASSLPGTPGAEQYF. The DNA of the CDR3 is TGTGCCAGCAGCCTACCCGGGACACCCGGTGCCGAGCAGTACTTC. Combining the CDR3 with reference TRBV28 and TRBJ2-7 gives the whole variable domain DVKVTQSSRYLVKRTGEKVFLECVQDMDHENMFWYRQDPGLGLRLIYFSYDVKMKEKGDIPEGYSVSREKKERFSLILESASTNQTSMYLCASSLPGTPGAEQYFGPGTRLTVT.

A few counts support this clone. The rearrangement links TRBV5-1 to TRBJ2-5, with no clear D. The V gene lost 1 base and the J gene lost 1 base, with 8 bases spanning the gap. The CDR3 runs 14 residues. Germline values: CDR1 SGHRS, CDR2 YFSETQ. CDR3 bases: TGCGCCAGCAGCTTGAAGAGTTTCCAAGAGACCCAGTACTTC. Its translation: CASSLKSFQETQYF.

The J gene is TRBJ2-7, the V gene TRBV6-6; D is uncertain. Germline CDR1 MNHNY, CDR2 SVGAGI (reference sequence). V dropped 5 bases and J dropped 6 bases, with 14 bases sitting between them. CDR3 length equals 13 residues. The CDR3 DNA reads TGTGCCAGCAGTAACCAGGAACAAGTCGAGCAGTACTTC. Protein product: CASSNQEQVEQYF.

The V gene is TRBV4-1, the J gene TRBJ2-3; TRBD1 matches 7 bases. The CDR3 contains 14 residues. Per the germline V gene, CDR1 is MGHRA and CDR2 is YSYEKL. V lost 2 bases, J lost 5 bases, and 4 bases stayed unmatched. As DNA, the CDR3 is TGCGCCAGCAGCCAAACCAGGGGGAGAGATACGCAGTATTTT. It is translated as CASSQTRGRDTQYF.

This clone was seen more than once but under ten times. This chain uses TRBV4-1 with TRBJ2-1; D not certain. V lost 0 bases, J lost 5 bases, and 11 bases lay in between. CDR1 is MGHRA, CDR2 YSYEKL, per germline. The CDR3 covers 15 residues. CDR3 nucleotides: TGCGCCAGCAGCCAAGAAGGCCTTAGAAACAATGAGCAGTTCTTC. Residues: CASSQEGLRNNEQFF.

J is TRBJ1-1 and V is TRBV19; D is ambiguous. CDR1 LNHDA and CDR2 SQIVND come from the germline V gene (reference sequence). Trimming stripped 7 bases from V and 3 bases from J, with 15 bases between. The CDR3 consists of 14 residues. CDR3: CASNRQDGYTEAFF. CDR3 in DNA: TGTGCCAGTAATCGGCAGGATGGGTACACTGAAGCTTTCTTT.

The chain combines TRBV30 with TRBJ2-7; no firm D call. The germline gives CDR1 GTSNPN, CDR2 SVGIG (reference sequence). The CDR3 covers 11 residues. Trimming took 0 bases from V and 6 from J, leaving 6 bases between them. CDR3 in DNA: TGTGCCTGGAGTGTTCGGAGCGAGCAGTACTTC. It translates to CAWSVRSEQYF.

The sample holds a few counts of this clone. The chain recombines TRBV27 with TRBJ2-3; TRBD1 aligns across 9 bases. CDR3 length: 15 residues. Unmatched junction bases numbered 8, after V lost 6 bases and J lost 4 bases. CDR1 is MNHEY, CDR2 SMNVEV, per germline (reference sequence). The CDR3 protein is CASSRTGARADTQYF. In DNA, the CDR3 is TGTGCCAGCAGCCGGACAGGGGCGCGTGCAGATACGCAGTATTTT.

This chain uses TRBV7-3 with TRBJ1-1; D is ambiguous. This CDR3 is 16 amino acids long. Germline loops: CDR1 SGHTA, CDR2 FQGTGA. With 2 bases removed from V and 1 base from J, the gap between germline ends came to 14 bases. CDR3 nucleotides: TGTGCCAGCAGCTTAGCCCCTGTGGGAGCGAACACTGAAGCTTTCTTT. This gives the protein CASSLAPVGANTEAFF.

This clone has just a few counts. This CDR3 is CASTKFQGARRANEQFF. The DNA for the CDR3 is TGTGCCAGTACTAAATTCCAGGGGGCAAGGAGGGCCAATGAGCAGTTCTTC. The chain joins TRBV19 to TRBJ2-1; the match to TRBD1 covers 8 bases. The CDR3 consists of 17 residues. J was trimmed by 6 bases and V by 7 bases; bases with no gene match: 17. The germline CDR1 and CDR2 sequences are LNHDA and SQIVND (reference sequence).

This chain uses TRBV15 with TRBJ1-2; D is possibly TRBD1 (6 bases). Germline loops: CDR1 LNHNV, CDR2 YYDKDF (reference sequence). The V end was cut by 5 bases, the J end by 0 bases, with 25 bases between. This CDR3 region has 19 residues. The CDR3 loop is CATSGGPLQGNNTNYGYTF. The CDR3 coding sequence is TGTGCCACCAGCGGGGGACCTCTACAGGGTAACAATACTAACTATGGCTACACCTTC.

The V gene is TRBV7-6, the J gene TRBJ1-1; D not certain. Germline CDR1 SGHVS, CDR2 FNYEAQ. CDR3 size: 15 residues. Trimming left V 0 bases short and J 0 bases short, with 8 bases between. In nucleotides, the CDR3 is TGTGCCAGCAGCTTAGCCCCGGTGCTGAACACTGAAGCTTTCTTT. This sequence encodes CASSLAPVLNTEAFF.

This clone was detected ten times or more. Other DNA sequences in this specimen translate into the identical CDR3. V is TRBV5-1 and J is TRBJ2-5; D gene uncertain. V was pared by 1 base and J by 2 bases, with 0 bases between. The germline gives CDR1 SGHRS, CDR2 YFSETQ. CDR3 length: 11 amino acids. Here the CDR3 DNA reads TGCGCCAGCAGCTTGCAAGAGACCCAGTACTTC. As protein: CASSLQETQYF.